Below, 32 T cell receptor beta chains from the same sample are listed, as sequenced in a study of Graves' ophthalmopathy and Graves' hyperthyroidism. The sequenced template was RNA, covering the TCR beta CDR3 region. Second-round multiplex PCR followed a first-round RT-PCR using HTBI primers. TCRdb independently ran MiXCR on the multiplex PCR reads; one entry per CDR3 protein. The table records roughly 500,000 distinct CDR3 sequences, 14% of them present only once. What was sequenced was blood. The receptors originated from a young woman with Graves' ophthalmopathy.

About this clonotype: This may stem from a read error, because a much larger clone lies one nucleotide away. The chain employs TRBV12-3 or TRBV12-4 and TRBJ1-5, with D possibly being TRBD1 (5 bases). This CDR3 has 14 residues. The CDR3 sequence: CASSLRGFNQPQRF. CDR3 nucleotides: TGTGCCAGCAGTTTACGGGGGTTCAATCAGCCCCAGCGTTTT.

Details on this clonotype: A read error is possible here, since a much larger clone lies one base away. Because it lacks the conserved phenylalanine or tryptophan at the end, this CDR3 is likely a read error. The chain joins TRBV5-1 to TRBJ2-2; TRBD1 matches at 11 bases. The germline CDR1 and CDR2 sequences are SGHRS and YFSETQ. The CDR3 is made up of 17 amino acids. Unmatched junction bases numbered 6, after V lost 1 base and J lost 4 bases. The CDR3 loop is CASSLMAGTGGTGELFY. The CDR3, as DNA: TGCGCCAGCAGCTTGATGGCCGGGACAGGGGGCACCGGGGAGCTGTTTTAT.

This clonotype occurred many times. The chain links TRBV20-1 to TRBJ2-7, with a tentative D call TRBD1 (5 bases). The CDR3 totals 14 residues. V was clipped by 5 bases and J by 2 bases, with 16 bases between them. Germline-derived CDR1 and CDR2 are DFQATT and SNEGSKA (reference sequence). The CDR3 sequence: CSALEVKGTYEQYF. DNA for the CDR3: TGCAGTGCTCTTGAGGTTAAGGGGACCTACGAGCAGTACTTC.

This clonotype has at least ten counts. This chain joins TRBV11-2 and TRBJ1-1; D possibly corresponds to TRBD1 (5 bases). This CDR3 spans 14 amino acids. Germline CDR1 SGHAT, CDR2 FQNNGV. V gave up 5 bases and J gave up 3 bases, with 13 bases separating them. CDR3 protein: CASSDGAGYTEAFF. The CDR3 DNA is TGTGCCAGCAGCGATGGGGCAGGGTACACTGAAGCTTTCTTT.

This clonotype was found many times. The chain carries TRBV7-2 and TRBJ1-1; D is uncertain. Germline-derived CDR1 and CDR2 are SGHTA and FQGNSA. The germline V and J ends were trimmed by 6 bases and 0 bases, with 8 bases remaining between them. The CDR3 length is 13 residues. The CDR3, as DNA: TGTGCCAGCAGAGAAGACATGAACACTGAAGCTTTCTTT. Translated: CASREDMNTEAFF.

There are many counts of this clonotype. The chain recombines TRBV12-3 or TRBV12-4 with TRBJ2-7, with 7 bases identical to TRBD2. The CDR3 covers 14 residues. With V trimmed by 5 bases and J by 0 bases, 4 bases remained unmatched. The CDR3 nucleotides are TGTGCCAGCAGTCCAGCGGGAACCTCCTACGAGCAGTACTTC. This gives the protein CASSPAGTSYEQYF.

The table lists this clonotype with many counts. V gene TRBV7-6 combines with J gene TRBJ1-5; D is possibly TRBD1 (5 bases). The germline gives CDR1 SGHVS, CDR2 FNYEAQ. Trimming removed 1 base from V and 5 bases from J, with 15 bases in between. The CDR3 extends over 16 amino acids. The CDR3 bases are TGTGCCAGCAGCTTAGGATCGTGGGACGGTGATCAGCCCCAGCATTTT. The encoded protein is CASSLGSWDGDQPQHF. Based on the CDR3 plus reference TRBV7-6 and TRBJ1-5, the full variable domain is GAGVSQSPRYKVTKRGQDVALRCDPISGHVSLYWYRQALGQGPEFLTYFNYEAQQDKSGLPNDRFSAERPEGSISTLTIQRTEQRDSAMYRCASSLGSWDGDQPQHFGDGTRLSIL.

This clonotype was found once. This sequence joins TRBV28 and TRBJ1-6, with D possibly matching TRBD1 (6 bases). The V gene lost 4 bases and the J gene lost 6 bases, with 10 bases spanning the gap. Germline CDR1 MDHEN, CDR2 SYDVKM. The CDR3 sequence is 14 residues long. The CDR3 is CASSYTGSNSPLHF. The CDR3, as DNA: TGTGCCAGCAGTTACACAGGGTCTAATTCACCCCTCCACTTT.

This clonotype was counted ten times or more. J is TRBJ1-5 and V is TRBV20-1; D gene uncertain. CDR1 is DFQATT and CDR2 is SNEGSKA in the germline V gene (reference sequence). This CDR3 spans 15 amino acids. V shed 0 bases and J shed 0 bases, with 9 bases lying between them. The CDR3 protein is CSARDVQDSNQPQHF. For the CDR3, the DNA is TGCAGTGCTAGAGATGTCCAGGATAGCAATCAGCCCCAGCATTTT.

The chain uses TRBV6-1 and TRBJ2-6; D is uncertain. Trimming removed 8 bases from V and 2 bases from J, with 7 bases in between. The CDR3 loop spans 13 amino acids. Germline V gene data show CDR1 as MNHNS and CDR2 as SASEGT. CDR3: CASSGPGANVLTF. In DNA form, the CDR3 reads TGTGCCAGCTCTGGTCCTGGGGCCAACGTCCTGACTTTC.

This clonotype was counted ten times or more. The rearrangement uses TRBV10-3 and TRBJ2-7, with D possibly TRBD2 on 6 matching bases. The CDR3 is 15 residues long. V was shortened by 4 bases and J by 5 bases, with 18 bases between the two germline ends. Germline CDR1 reads ENHRY; CDR2 reads SYGVKD. DNA for the CDR3: TGTGCCATCAGTGTTGGCGGGGAAGGCCCCAACGAGCAGTACTTC. Translation: CAISVGGEGPNEQYF.

The V gene is TRBV27, the J gene TRBJ1-2; 9 bases are a match to TRBD1. V lost 5 bases and J lost 4; bases outside the gene matches: 11. The CDR3 covers 16 residues. The germline V gene encodes CDR1 MNHEY and CDR2 SMNVEV (reference sequence). CDR3 amino acids: CASSPEGQGGGYGYTF. The CDR3, as DNA: TGTGCCAGCAGTCCCGAGGGACAGGGAGGGGGCTATGGCTACACCTTC.

About this clonotype: The junction departs from germline at one end; a sequencing error may be responsible. The chain carries TRBV19 and TRBJ1-2; D gene unclear. The CDR3 is made up of 13 amino acids. Germline values: CDR1 LNHDA, CDR2 SQIVND (reference sequence). The CDR3: CASKDPTVYGNTF. As DNA, the CDR3 is TGTGCCAGTAAGGATCCGACCGTCTATGGCAACACCTTC.

In this sample, this clonotype turned up many times. The CDR3 reads CASSHPGQGNTEAFF. CDR3 bases: TGCGCCAGCAGCCACCCGGGACAGGGGAACACTGAAGCTTTCTTT. V gene TRBV4-1 combines with J gene TRBJ1-1, with 9 bases that match TRBD1. Germline CDR1 and CDR2: MGHRA and YSYEKL. CDR3 length: 15 amino acids. The V gene end was trimmed by 3 bases and the J gene end by 1 base; junction bases not matched to a gene: 3.

Remarks on this clonotype: In this CDR3 the conserved last residue, phenylalanine or tryptophan, is missing, so a read error is likely. V usage is TRBV7-8 and J usage is TRBJ2-3; 8 positions agree with TRBD2. Germline CDR1 and CDR2: SGHVS and FQNEAQ. With V trimmed by 5 bases and J by 1 base, 11 bases remained unmatched. The CDR3 totals 17 residues. The CDR3 DNA is TGTGCCAGCAGCCCAAGTTTGACGGGAGGGCGCACAGATACGCAGTATTGT. Its protein product is CASSPSLTGGRTDTQYC.

This clonotype was detected many times. This chain uses TRBV6-5 with TRBJ2-5; D is possibly TRBD2 (5 bases). This CDR3 is built from 15 residues. Per germline, CDR1 MNHEY and CDR2 SVGAGI. The germline V and J ends were trimmed by 2 bases and 3 bases, with 13 bases remaining between them. The DNA of the CDR3 is TGTGCCAGCAGTTACGGAGCTAGCTCGAAAGAGACCCAGTACTTC. It codes for CASSYGASSKETQYF.

This clonotype has a count of ten or more. The rearrangement uses TRBV9 and TRBJ1-2, with TRBD1 identical over 8 bases. CDR1 and CDR2 from the germline V gene are SGDLS and YYNGEE. V shed 2 bases and J 5 bases; nucleotides not matched to a gene: 5. The CDR3 loop spans 14 amino acids. CDR3 coding DNA: TGTGCCAGCAGCGTTACCGGGACAGGATATGGCTACACCTTC. Its protein product is CASSVTGTGYGYTF.

This clonotype is a singleton in its sample. This rearrangement joins TRBV27 to TRBJ2-2; TRBD1 aligns across 9 bases. V trimming: 6 bases; J trimming: 3 bases; junction bases outside the gene matches: 8. The CDR3 extends over 16 amino acids. The germline V gene encodes CDR1 MNHEY and CDR2 SMNVEV (reference sequence). The CDR3 coding sequence is TGTGCCAGCAGCACTACCAGGACAGGGGACACCGGGGAGCTGTTTTTT. It yields the protein CASSTTRTGDTGELFF.

V is TRBV30 and J is TRBJ2-3, with 7 bases matching TRBD1. Germline V lookup: CDR1 GTSNPN, CDR2 SVGIG (reference sequence). V shed 4 bases and J 2 bases; nucleotides not matched to a gene: 6. CDR3 length: 14 residues. CDR3 sequence reads: CAWTGTDNTDTQYF. The CDR3 bases are TGTGCCTGGACCGGGACAGATAACACAGATACGCAGTATTTT.

At least ten counts were recorded for this clonotype. The V and J genes are TRBV30 and TRBJ2-2; D might be TRBD1 (5 bases). Trimming took off 3 bases at V and 6 bases at J, with 11 bases between the two ends. Germline V gene sequence: CDR1 GTSNPN, CDR2 SVGIG (reference sequence). The CDR3 length is 13 residues. This chain's CDR3 is CAWREGVSGELFF. CDR3 DNA sequence: TGTGCCTGGAGAGAAGGGGTTTCCGGGGAGCTGTTTTTT.

This clonotype was seen many times. The V and J genes are TRBV7-8 and TRBJ1-1, with D possibly being TRBD1 (5 bases). The V end lost 2 bases, the J end lost 0 bases, and 10 bases lay between the germline ends. This CDR3 is built from 15 residues. Germline values: CDR1 SGHVS, CDR2 FQNEAQ. CDR3 nucleotides: TGTGCCAGCAGCTTACGACAGACCCTGAACACTGAAGCTTTCTTT. It yields the protein CASSLRQTLNTEAFF.

This clonotype was seen repeatedly, ten times or more. The V gene is TRBV6-1, the J gene TRBJ2-7; D perhaps matches TRBD1 (6 bases). The germline V and J ends were trimmed by 1 base and 4 bases, with 20 bases remaining between them. From germline, CDR1 is MNHNS and CDR2 SASEGT. This CDR3 has 17 amino acids. This CDR3 is CASSEDEQGRSMYEQYF. The CDR3 DNA follows: TGTGCCAGCAGTGAAGATGAACAGGGACGTTCTATGTACGAGCAGTACTTC.

At least ten counts were recorded for this clonotype. As DNA, the CDR3 is TGTGCCAGCAGCTTAGTCGCCCGGGACAGGATGAGGAGCGGGAGTTCGGTGACCCAGTACTTC. Its protein product is CASSLVARDRMRSGSSVTQYF. V gene TRBV7-2 combines with J gene TRBJ2-5; D is tentatively TRBD1 or TRBD2 (8 bases each). CDR3 size: 21 residues. V was trimmed by 1 base and J by 7 bases, leaving 34 bases between them. Germline assignment: CDR1 SGHTA and CDR2 FQGNSA.

The sample holds a few counts of this clonotype. The chain couples TRBV5-1 to TRBJ2-7; 10 bases align to TRBD1. Germline-derived CDR1 and CDR2 are SGHRS and YFSETQ. The CDR3 is 18 residues long. The trim removed 4 bases at V and 4 bases at J, leaving 17 bases unmatched. CDR3 amino acids: CASSGQTGGEGFSYEQYF. The DNA of the CDR3 is TGCGCCAGCAGCGGTCAGACAGGGGGCGAGGGATTTTCGTACGAGCAGTACTTC.

The chain uses TRBV6-5 and TRBJ1-2, with TRBD1 matching 9 bases. This CDR3 has 14 residues. Germline V gene lookup returns CDR1 MNHEY and CDR2 SVGAGI. Unmatched junction bases numbered 5, after V lost 5 bases and J lost 4 bases. The CDR3 region has the DNA TGTGCCAGCAGTCACAGGGGGCTAGTCTATGGCTACACCTTC. It translates to CASSHRGLVYGYTF.

This clonotype was counted between two and nine times. This could be a read error, since a much larger clone is one nucleotide away. V is TRBV6-1 and J is TRBJ1-1; maybe TRBD1 (6 bases). Germline V CDR1 and CDR2: MNHNS, SASEGT. The CDR3 consists of 12 residues. CDR3 loop: CASYEGVTEAVF. As DNA, the CDR3 is TGTGCCAGCTACGAGGGGGTTACTGAAGCTGTCTTT.

At least ten counts were recorded for this clonotype. The chain recombines TRBV20-1 with TRBJ1-1, with D perhaps TRBD1 (6 bases). Germline V CDR1 and CDR2: DFQATT, SNEGSKA (reference sequence). The CDR3 runs to 14 residues. V lost 1 base and J lost 1, with 10 bases in between. CDR3: CSARAGVGNTEAFF. As DNA, the CDR3 is TGCAGTGCTAGAGCAGGGGTTGGGAACACTGAAGCTTTCTTT.

As for this clonotype: Since a much larger clone is just one base distant, this may be a read error. The rearrangement uses TRBV6-1 and TRBJ2-7, with TRBD1 matching over 8 bases. The germline gives CDR1 MNHNS, CDR2 SASEGT. V lost 8 bases, J lost 6 bases, and 12 bases stayed unmatched. The CDR3 contains 14 residues. Here the CDR3 DNA reads TGTGCCAGCGGGCAGGACAGGGCCGGCTCCGAGCAGTACGTC. It translates to CASGQDRAGSEQYV.

The rearrangement links TRBV7-2 to TRBJ2-7, with 7 bases identical to TRBD1. V lost 6 bases to trimming and J lost 0 bases; unmatched junction nucleotides: 5. The CDR3 has 14 residues. Germline assignment: CDR1 SGHTA and CDR2 FQGNSA. CDR3 nucleotide sequence: TGTGCCAGCAGACAGACAGGGCTCTCCTACGAGCAGTACTTC. Protein product: CASRQTGLSYEQYF.

This CDR3 reads CASRRLGTDYGYTF. CDR3 sequence (DNA): TGTGCCAGCAGGCGCCTAGGGACAGATTATGGCTACACCTTC. J is TRBJ1-2 and V is TRBV2, with 7 bases identical to TRBD1. Germline assignment: CDR1 SNHLY and CDR2 FYNNEI. V trimming: 6 bases; J trimming: 5 bases; junction bases outside the gene matches: 9. The CDR3 loop spans 14 amino acids. The complete variable domain, with remaining parts taken from reference TRBV2 and TRBJ1-2, reads EPEVTQTPSHQVTQMGQEVILRCVPISNHLYFYWYRQILGQKVEFLVSFYNNEISEKSEIFDDQFSVERPDGSNFTLKIRSTKLEDSAMYFCASRRLGTDYGYTFGSGTRLTVV.

The table lists this clonotype with many counts. V and J are TRBV12-3 or TRBV12-4 and TRBJ2-7; tentatively, D is TRBD1 (6 bases). V was pared by 7 bases and J by 2 bases, with 18 bases between. CDR3 length: 15 amino acids. The CDR3 here is CASILGPGAPYEQYF. CDR3 nucleotide sequence: TGTGCCAGCATCCTAGGCCCAGGGGCCCCCTACGAGCAGTACTTC.

This clonotype came up a few times. CDR3 sequence reads: CASTQGSRGKTEAFF. CDR3 nucleotides: TGCGCCAGCACCCAAGGGAGCCGGGGTAAAACTGAAGCTTTCTTT. This rearrangement joins TRBV5-1 to TRBJ1-1; D not certain. The CDR3 totals 15 residues. V was shortened by 6 bases and J by 5 bases, with 20 bases between the two germline ends. Germline CDR1 reads SGHRS; CDR2 reads YFSETQ.